Listed here are 20 T cell receptor beta chains from one sample, sequenced in a study of cytomegalovirus exposure and HLA in healthy donors. TCRdb's copy holds only in-frame clones and misses some; the assay was immunoSEQ multiplex PCR. The table has over 100,000 clones, about nine tenths seen once. The sequencing sample was made of PBMCs. The source of these receptors is a woman aged 18 to 35 in good health and CMV-seronegative.

The chain couples TRBV27 to TRBJ2-7; 7 nucleotides line up with TRBD1. Trimming cost V 6 bases and J 3 bases; bases outside gene matches: 11. Germline V gene data show CDR1 as MNHEY and CDR2 as SMNVEV (reference sequence). This CDR3 has 15 residues. This CDR3 is CASRTRQGGHYEQYF. As DNA, the CDR3 is TGTGCCAGCAGGACTCGACAGGGTGGCCACTACGAGCAGTACTTC.

The chain couples TRBV4-3 to TRBJ2-1; 7 bases agree with TRBD2. Trimming cost V 4 bases and J 1 base; bases outside gene matches: 7. CDR1 and CDR2 (germline): LGHNA, YSLEER. The CDR3 totals 16 residues. The CDR3 region is CASSRQRGLSYNEQFF. CDR3 in DNA: TGCGCCAGCAGCCGTCAGCGGGGTCTGTCCTACAATGAGCAGTTCTTC.

The V gene is TRBV27, the J gene TRBJ1-4; perhaps TRBD1 as D (6 bases). V lost 5 bases and J lost 3, with 16 bases in between. In germline, CDR1 is MNHEY, CDR2 SMNVEV (reference sequence). The CDR3 loop spans 16 amino acids. Here the CDR3 reads CASSGLGGPANEKLFF. The CDR3 nucleotides are TGTGCCAGCAGTGGGCTCGGGGGGCCGGCTAATGAAAAACTGTTTTTT.

The chain carries TRBV28 and TRBJ2-1; 8 bases agree with TRBD2. The junction had 10 bases not matched to a gene; V was cut back by 5 bases and J by 4 bases. Per germline, CDR1 MDHEN and CDR2 SYDVKM. The CDR3 contains 16 residues. The CDR3 loop is CASSRPWVAGYNEQFF. The DNA of the CDR3 is TGTGCCAGCAGTCGACCCTGGGTAGCGGGGTACAATGAGCAGTTCTTC.

The chain employs TRBV30 and TRBJ1-1; maybe TRBD1 (5 bases). Per germline, CDR1 GTSNPN and CDR2 SVGIG (reference sequence). V was shortened by 0 bases and J by 1 base, with 6 bases between the two germline ends. CDR3 length equals 13 residues. The DNA of the CDR3 is TGTGCCTGGAGTGTCAGGGAGAACACTGAAGCTTTCTTT. Translating it yields CAWSVRENTEAFF.

The chain couples TRBV19 to TRBJ1-1; D might be TRBD1 (6 bases). The germline gives CDR1 LNHDA, CDR2 SQIVND (reference sequence). CDR3 length equals 16 residues. The V gene lost 7 bases and the J gene lost 2 bases, with 20 bases spanning the gap. CDR3 amino acids: CASTRAGRGSNTEAFF. In nucleotides, the CDR3 is TGTGCCAGTACCCGAGCTGGGAGGGGGAGTAACACTGAAGCTTTCTTT.

Regarding this clone: The same CDR3 is also encoded by other DNA sequences in this sample. This chain joins TRBV4-2 and TRBJ2-7, with 11 bases lining up with TRBD2. The J segment lost 3 bases and the V segment lost 0 bases, leaving 4 bases of the junction unmatched. This CDR3 has 16 amino acids. The germline gives CDR1 LGHNA, CDR2 YNFKEQ. CDR3 sequence: CASSQDLAGGFYEQYF. CDR3 nucleotide sequence: TGTGCCAGCAGCCAAGACCTAGCGGGAGGCTTCTACGAGCAGTACTTC.

J is TRBJ2-3 and V is TRBV27; 9 bases are a match to TRBD2. Unmatched junction bases numbered 10, after V lost 6 bases and J lost 3 bases. Germline V gene sequence: CDR1 MNHEY, CDR2 SMNVEV (reference sequence). The length of the CDR3 is 16 residues. CDR3 sequence (DNA): TGTGCCAGCAGGGCCTGGCGGGGGGGCGAAACAGATACGCAGTATTTT. Residues: CASRAWRGGETDTQYF.

V and J are TRBV7-7 and TRBJ2-1; 11 bases fit TRBD1. The ends lost 5 bases at V and 1 base at J; junction bases unmatched: 4. The CDR3 is made up of 16 amino acids. CDR1 and CDR2 from the germline V gene are SSHAT and FNYEAQ (reference sequence). CDR3 nucleotides: TGTGCCAGCAGCCCTGGGACAGGGGGTTCCTACAATGAGCAGTTCTTC. Translation gives CASSPGTGGSYNEQFF.

The V and J genes are TRBV7-9 and TRBJ2-1, with TRBD2 identical over 12 bases. This CDR3 has 14 amino acids. J was trimmed by 9 bases and V by 9 bases; bases with no gene match: 9. The germline CDR1 and CDR2 sequences are SEHNR and FQNEAQ (reference sequence). In DNA, the CDR3 is TGTGCCAGGGAGACTAGCGGGAGTGTGGGTGAGCAGTTCTTC. Protein product: CARETSGSVGEQFF.

This clone was observed a single time. J is TRBJ1-3 and V is TRBV7-7; the match to TRBD1 covers 7 bases. There are 15 residues in the CDR3. Germline-derived CDR1 and CDR2 are SSHAT and FNYEAQ (reference sequence). The junction had 6 bases not matched to a gene; V was cut back by 5 bases and J by 2 bases. The DNA of the CDR3 is TGTGCCAGCAGCCCGGAAGGGGGCCCTGGAAACACCATATATTTT. Protein sequence: CASSPEGGPGNTIYF. Variable domain in full (rest from reference TRBV7-7 and TRBJ1-3): GAGVSQSPRYKVTKRGQDVTLRCDPISSHATLYWYQQALGQGPEFLTYFNYEAQPDKSGLPSDRFSAERPEGSISTLTIQRTEQRDSAMYRCASSPEGGPGNTIYFGEGSWLTVV.

The chain is built from TRBV11-1 and TRBJ2-1, with TRBD2 matching 12 bases. The germline V gene encodes CDR1 SGHAT and CDR2 FQDESV (reference sequence). This CDR3 has 16 amino acids. V shed 3 bases, J shed 4 bases, and the junction held 4 bases outside the gene matches. The CDR3 protein is CASSFELAGGYNEQFF. The CDR3 nucleotides are TGTGCCAGCAGCTTTGAACTAGCGGGGGGATACAATGAGCAGTTCTTC.

The V call is TRBV14, the J call TRBJ1-2; 7 bases agree with TRBD1. CDR3 length: 14 residues. The V gene's germline CDR1 is SGHDN and CDR2 FVKESK. The ends lost 3 bases at V and 8 bases at J; junction bases unmatched: 9. As DNA, the CDR3 is TGTGCCAGCAGCCAGTTCAGGGGGGCGAAAGGCTACACCTTC. This translates into CASSQFRGAKGYTF.

This clone has only one observation. The chain has TRBV4-3 and TRBJ2-1, with D unclear. Germline values: CDR1 LGHNA, CDR2 YSLEER. This CDR3 is built from 15 residues. Between the trimmed V and J ends, which lost 0 bases and 0 bases, there was a span of 6 bases. The CDR3 region has the DNA TGCGCCAGCAGCCAAGAACCTAGCTCCTACAATGAGCAGTTCTTC. This translates into CASSQEPSSYNEQFF.

The table lists this clone with a few counts. The chain links TRBV19 to TRBJ1-1; D remains ambiguous. Germline V gene data show CDR1 as LNHDA and CDR2 as SQIVND (reference sequence). The CDR3 is made up of 12 amino acids. V was clipped by 10 bases and J by 4 bases, with 13 bases between them. The chain's CDR3 is CATRVRLTEAFF. CDR3 DNA: TGTGCCACTCGAGTACGACTCACTGAAGCTTTCTTT. The whole variable domain, filled in from reference TRBV19 and TRBJ1-1, reads DGGITQSPKYLFRKEGQNVTLSCEQNLNHDAMYWYRQDPGQGLRLIYYSQIVNDFQKGDIAEGYSVSREKKESFPLTVTSAQKNPTAFYLCATRVRLTEAFFGQGTRLTVV.

V usage is TRBV5-6 and J usage is TRBJ2-1, with 8 bases aligning to TRBD2. The V segment lost 3 bases and the J segment 6 bases; nucleotides outside the gene matches: 8. Germline values: CDR1 SGHDT, CDR2 YYEEEE. The CDR3 is 15 residues long. CDR3 loop: CASSSLTAGGNEQFF. The CDR3 DNA reads as TGTGCCAGCAGCTCCTTGACCGCGGGGGGCAATGAGCAGTTCTTC.

V gene TRBV28 combines with J gene TRBJ2-7, with 8 nucleotides matching TRBD1. This CDR3 comprises 15 residues. V lost 6 bases to trimming and J lost 7 bases; unmatched junction nucleotides: 14. Germline V gives CDR1 MDHEN, CDR2 SYDVKM. The CDR3 is CASRPTRGPLGEQYF. The CDR3 nucleotides read TGTGCCAGCAGGCCTACCAGGGGGCCTCTGGGGGAGCAGTACTTC.

The V and J genes are TRBV5-4 and TRBJ2-1; weak D call: TRBD2 (6 bases). There are 14 residues in the CDR3. V lost 2 bases and J 7 bases, leaving 13 bases between the germline ends. CDR1 is SGHNT and CDR2 is YYREEE in the germline V gene (reference sequence). CDR3 sequence reads: CASSFGGNKNEQFF. The CDR3 bases are TGTGCCAGCAGCTTCGGGGGAAATAAGAATGAGCAGTTCTTC.

The chain employs TRBV4-3 and TRBJ1-4; perhaps TRBD1 as D (5 bases). The CDR3 contains 15 residues. Looked up from germline, CDR1 is LGHNA and CDR2 is YSLEER. The V and J ends lost 2 bases and 10 bases respectively, with 17 bases between them. The CDR3 reads CASSQFTGPSGKLFF. CDR3 sequence (DNA): TGCGCCAGCAGCCAATTTACAGGCCCGTCGGGAAAACTGTTTTTT.

V gene TRBV4-2 combines with J gene TRBJ2-7; TRBD2 agrees at 15 bases. Germline CDR1 is LGHNA and CDR2 is YNFKEQ. The CDR3 spans 19 residues. V gave up 1 base and J gave up 7 bases; unmatched junction bases: 14. CDR3 sequence reads: CASSQVGLAGGPGVGEQYF. The CDR3 region has the DNA TGTGCCAGCAGCCAAGTAGGACTAGCGGGAGGGCCTGGGGTTGGGGAGCAGTACTTC.